This T cell receptor (beta chain) was found in a study of blood T cell repertoires in COVID-19. For the study at large: Nucleic acid was either cDNA or gDNA, and it came from T cells, B-cell-depleted T cells, or PBMCs.

V lost 1 base and J lost 4, with 11 bases in between. Germline values: CDR1 GTSNPN, CDR2 SVGIG (reference sequence). The CDR3 has 14 amino acids. Only one count was recorded for this clone. Original processing methods: Amplifying reference gene primers gave estimates of nucleated cell counts. Profiled with immunoSEQ multiplex PCR; TCRdb holds only in-frame clones, not every one. Clone size and V and J calls were adopted from that table, with D and trimming inferred from the DNA. Among some 110,000 clones, 82% were seen once, and the ten largest hold approximately 4.5%. The clonotype originates from a woman aged 70-85 years with acute or convalescent COVID-19. V gene TRBV30 combines with J gene TRBJ2-1; unclear D gene. Sample: peripheral blood. This CDR3 reads CAWSALAGYNEQFF. As DNA, the CDR3 is TGTGCCTGGAGTGCCCTCGCAGGATACAATGAGCAGTTCTTC.